This entry describes one T cell receptor beta chain. The method was immunoSEQ multiplex PCR; TCRdb's version includes in-frame clones alone and lacks a portion of them. Among around 77,000 clones listed, 85% to 95% were seen once. This sample is drawn from a study of control samples from healthy donors and cancer patients. CDR1 is SQVTM, CDR2 ANQGSEA, per germline. The trim removed 5 bases at V and 7 bases at J, leaving 11 bases unmatched. This CDR3 contains 14 residues. V and J are TRBV29-1 and TRBJ2-1, with 7 bases aligning to TRBD1. The sequenced sample consisted of blood. The receptor was derived from a woman in her fifties or sixties in good health. CDR3 nucleotide sequence: TGCAGCGTTTCCTTTTTCGGGACAGAAAATGAGCAGTTCTTC. Encoded protein: CSVSFFGTENEQFF.